These 21 T cell receptor beta chains share one sample of origin, sequenced in a study of blood T cell repertoires in COVID-19. The protocol was immunoSEQ multiplex PCR, while the TCRdb copy is restricted to in-frame clones and leaves out a portion. The data contain roughly 380,000 clones, roughly nine tenths of them singletons. The specimen sequenced was peripheral blood. Receptors originate from a woman aged 55 to 70 with COVID-19, enrolled during active disease.

The chain has TRBV6-5 and TRBJ1-2; 8 bases align to TRBD1. The junction had 11 bases not matched to a gene; V was cut back by 7 bases and J by 4 bases. CDR1 and CDR2 from the germline V gene are MNHEY and SVGAGI. This CDR3 spans 15 amino acids. In DNA, the CDR3 is TGTGCCAGCACTGGACAGGGAGAGGGACTCTATGGCTACACCTTC. This encodes CASTGQGEGLYGYTF.

The chain recombines TRBV5-1 with TRBJ1-3; D is unclear. Germline V CDR1 and CDR2: SGHRS, YFSETQ. This CDR3 region has 15 residues. With 0 bases removed from V and 0 bases from J, the gap between germline ends came to 7 bases. DNA for the CDR3: TGCGCCAGCAGCTTGGCCGCGGGCTCTGGAAACACCATATATTTT. Translated, it gives CASSLAAGSGNTIYF.

This chain joins TRBV7-8 and TRBJ2-3; no clear D gene. The CDR3 extends over 13 amino acids. V shed 5 bases and J shed 6 bases, with 12 bases lying between them. CDR1 and CDR2 (germline): SGHVS, FQNEAQ. The CDR3 region has the DNA TGTGCCAGCAGCCCGAAGGAGTTGGATACGCAGTATTTT. Its protein is CASSPKELDTQYF.

J is TRBJ2-1 and V is TRBV6-5; a possible D gene is TRBD1 (5 bases). Germline CDR1 is MNHEY and CDR2 is SVGAGI. This CDR3 contains 15 residues. Deletions cut 0 bases from V and 2 bases from J, with 8 bases between. In DNA, the CDR3 is TGTGCCAGCAGTTACTCACAGGCCACCTACAATGAGCAGTTCTTC. Protein: CASSYSQATYNEQFF.

The rearrangement links TRBV28 to TRBJ2-7, with a weak D call TRBD1 (8 bases). Germline V gene lookup returns CDR1 MDHEN and CDR2 SYDVKM. V was cut by 5 bases and J by 7 bases, with 24 bases left in between. This CDR3 has 16 amino acids. The CDR3 reads CASSPGQGAGAREQYF. CDR3 DNA: TGTGCCAGCAGTCCCGGACAGGGCGCGGGGGCTAGAGAGCAGTACTTC.

V usage is TRBV20-1 and J usage is TRBJ1-5; D remains ambiguous. CDR1 is DFQATT and CDR2 is SNEGSKA in the germline V gene (reference sequence). The germline V and J ends were trimmed by 3 bases and 3 bases, with 6 bases remaining between them. The CDR3 spans 12 residues. The CDR3: CSASRSNQPQHF. CDR3 in DNA: TGCAGTGCTAGTCGTTCCAATCAGCCCCAGCATTTT.

With regard to this clone: At the DNA level, this CDR3 is encoded by other sequences in the same sample as well. This rearrangement joins TRBV3-1 (or the pseudogene TRBV3-2) to TRBJ1-4; D possibly corresponds to TRBD1 (6 bases). This CDR3 has 13 amino acids. Germline CDR1 LGHDT, CDR2 YNNKEL (reference sequence). Trimming cost V 3 bases and J 7 bases, with 9 bases left between them. CDR3 nucleotide sequence: TGTGCCAGCAGCCAGGGGGCTGGTGAAAAACTGTTTTTT. Protein: CASSQGAGEKLFF.

The rearrangement links TRBV27 to TRBJ2-7, with 7 positions matching TRBD1. Germline trimming cut 5 bases from V and 4 bases from J; bases unmatched to any gene: 5. Per the germline V gene, CDR1 is MNHEY and CDR2 is SMNVEV (reference sequence). CDR3 size: 13 residues. The CDR3 sequence is CASSIIRGYEQYF. The CDR3 nucleotides are TGTGCCAGCAGTATCATCAGGGGGTACGAGCAGTACTTC.

The CDR3 DNA sequence: TGTGCCAGCAGCGTAACCTTCGGTTTGACAGATACGCAGTATTTT. Amino acids: CASSVTFGLTDTQYF. The chain joins TRBV9 to TRBJ2-3; the D is unclear. Trimming removed 1 base at V and 3 bases at J, with 12 bases between. Germline CDR1 SGDLS, CDR2 YYNGEE. The CDR3 is made up of 15 amino acids.

The J gene is TRBJ1-2, the V gene TRBV14, with 8 positions matching TRBD1. The CDR3 sequence is 14 residues long. The germline V gene has CDR1 SGHDN and CDR2 FVKESK. After removal of 4 bases from V and 4 bases from J, the junction contained 5 bases not matched to a gene. The CDR3 DNA sequence: TGTGCCAGCAGCCTCAGGGGGCTAATCTATGGCTACACCTTC. The encoded protein is CASSLRGLIYGYTF.

V and J are TRBV27 and TRBJ1-4; D is perhaps TRBD1 (5 bases). The length of the CDR3 is 16 residues. V was trimmed by 6 bases and J by 4 bases, leaving 18 bases between them. The germline V gene encodes CDR1 MNHEY and CDR2 SMNVEV (reference sequence). The CDR3 region is CASSPRGGGINEKLFF. The CDR3 bases are TGTGCCAGCAGCCCTCGCGGGGGGGGAATTAATGAAAAACTGTTTTTT.

CDR3 in amino acids: CASSFQVTEAFF. CDR3 nucleotides: TGTGCCAGCAGCTTCCAGGTGACTGAAGCTTTCTTT. This chain uses TRBV7-9 with TRBJ1-1; D call uncertain. Germline assignment: CDR1 SEHNR and CDR2 FQNEAQ (reference sequence). V lost 3 bases, J lost 5 bases, and 7 bases lay in between. This CDR3 has 12 amino acids.

The rearrangement uses TRBV2 and TRBJ2-7; 10 bases agree with TRBD1. The CDR3 spans 12 residues. V dropped 10 bases and J dropped 5; count of bases not matched to a gene: 5. Germline loops: CDR1 SNHLY, CDR2 FYNNEI. For the CDR3, the DNA is TGTGCCACCCACGGGACAGGGGACGAGCAGTACTTC. Amino acid sequence: CATHGTGDEQYF.

The chain employs TRBV5-1 and TRBJ2-2; 10 nucleotides align to TRBD1. Germline V gives CDR1 SGHRS, CDR2 YFSETQ. J lost 3 bases, V lost 4 bases, and 6 bases had no gene match. The CDR3 covers 16 residues. This chain's CDR3 is CASSIRQGADTGELFF. CDR3 DNA: TGCGCCAGCAGCATACGACAGGGGGCGGACACCGGGGAGCTGTTTTTT.

The genes are TRBV6-5 and TRBJ1-1; the D gene is possibly TRBD1 (6 bases). Germline V lookup: CDR1 MNHEY, CDR2 SVGAGI. Between the trimmed V and J ends, which lost 4 bases and 0 bases, there was a span of 12 bases. The CDR3 is made up of 15 amino acids. The CDR3 protein is CASSLNREMNTEAFF. CDR3 bases: TGTGCCAGCAGTTTGAACAGGGAAATGAACACTGAAGCTTTCTTT.

V and J are TRBV7-9 and TRBJ2-2; D is possibly TRBD2 (5 bases). This CDR3 contains 15 residues. Germline lookup yields CDR1 SEHNR and CDR2 FQNEAQ (reference sequence). The V end was cut by 6 bases, the J end by 5 bases, with 16 bases between. CDR3 sequence: CASSPPAGRTGELFF. CDR3 bases: TGTGCCAGCAGTCCCCCCGCGGGTAGAACCGGGGAGCTGTTTTTT.

This clone was detected a few times. The gene calls are TRBV5-3 and TRBJ1-3; D ambiguous. TRBV5-3 is noted as an ORF with a role that remains uncertain. Trimming cost V 10 bases and J 3 bases, with 11 bases left between them. This CDR3 is built from 12 residues. The CDR3: CARWAGGNTIYF. The CDR3, as DNA: TGTGCCCGGTGGGCGGGTGGAAACACCATATATTTT.

For this clone: Because the CDR3's place on the DNA is in doubt, the DNA is left out and the CDR3 is given as listed by TCRdb. The chain joins TRBV21-1 to TRBJ1-5; the table assigns TRBD1, which was not confirmed against the DNA. TRBV21-1 is a pseudogene. The CDR3 spans 16 residues, counting both ends. The CDR3 protein is CASSNVGQGAGQPQHF.

The V gene is TRBV19, the J gene TRBJ1-6; 11 bases fit TRBD1. The germline V gene has CDR1 LNHDA and CDR2 SQIVND (reference sequence). J was trimmed by 11 bases and V by 5 bases; bases with no gene match: 8. CDR3 length: 15 residues. The CDR3: CASSPWGTGGTPLHF. Written as DNA, the CDR3 is TGTGCCAGTAGTCCCTGGGGGACAGGGGGGACACCCCTCCACTTT.

This chain joins TRBV7-9 and TRBJ2-4; 7 bases are a match to TRBD1. The CDR3 contains 15 residues. With 5 bases clipped from V and 3 bases from J, the junction kept 7 bases outside the gene matches. The germline CDR1 and CDR2 sequences are SEHNR and FQNEAQ (reference sequence). The CDR3 DNA is TGTGCCAGCAGCAAAACAGGGGATTTCAAAAACATTCAGTACTTC. Its translation: CASSKTGDFKNIQYF.

This chain's CDR3 is CATSRDFGIRGGQPQHF. Here the CDR3 DNA reads TGTGCCACCAGCAGAGATTTTGGTATTCGGGGAGGGCAGCCCCAGCATTTT. This chain connects TRBV15 to TRBJ1-5, with unresolved D. The ends were cut back, 0 bases at V and 7 bases at J, with 19 bases in the middle. CDR3 length: 17 amino acids. Germline-derived CDR1 and CDR2 are LNHNV and YYDKDF (reference sequence).